These 22 T cell receptor beta chains were sequenced from one sample in a study of T-cell memory formation after mild COVID-19. MiXCR, applied by TCRdb to the 5' RACE reads, yields one record per CDR3 protein. The sample records some 86,000 distinct CDR3 sequences, around a quarter being singletons. The specimen was PBMCs or a T cell subset sorted from them (not recorded which). The receptor set was obtained from a man between 18 and 35 years old who had mild COVID-19 (a few samples of this study predate the infection). Cell type and time point are not known.

The V gene is TRBV29-1, the J gene TRBJ1-2; no reliable D call. Germline assignment: CDR1 SQVTM and CDR2 ANQGSEA. The CDR3 is made up of 12 amino acids. V lost 2 bases, J lost 0 bases, and 4 bases lay in between. The CDR3 bases are TGCAGCGTTGAAACAGCTAACTATGGCTACACCTTC. Translating it yields CSVETANYGYTF.

V and J are TRBV12-3 or TRBV12-4 and TRBJ1-1; D unclear. This CDR3 contains 11 residues. The V gene lost 4 bases and the J gene lost 14 bases, with 14 bases spanning the gap. CDR3 bases: TGTGCCAGCAGTTCCCGGGCCGGATACTTCTTT. It specifies CASSSRAGYFF.

This chain joins TRBV12-3 or TRBV12-4 and TRBJ1-1, with 9 nucleotides matching TRBD1. This CDR3 comprises 15 residues. V trimming: 7 bases; J trimming: 1 base; junction bases outside the gene matches: 7. The CDR3 sequence is CASTPQGATNTEAFF. In nucleotides, the CDR3 is TGTGCCAGCACCCCACAGGGGGCTACGAACACTGAAGCTTTCTTT.

The rearrangement links TRBV20-1 to TRBJ2-7, with a possible D match to TRBD2 (6 bases). Deletions cut 5 bases from V and 2 bases from J, with 19 bases between. CDR1 and CDR2 (germline): DFQATT, SNEGSKA (reference sequence). This CDR3 is 15 amino acids long. In nucleotides, the CDR3 is TGCAGTGCTCACGGGGACTTTCATACACCCTACGAGCAGTACTTC. Protein: CSAHGDFHTPYEQYF.

This clonotype has just one count. This chain links TRBV12-3 or TRBV12-4 with TRBJ1-4; 7 positions match TRBD1. The V segment lost 6 bases and the J segment 6 bases; nucleotides outside the gene matches: 7. The CDR3 has 14 amino acids. CDR3 sequence reads: CASSNLDRDEKLFF. The CDR3 DNA is TGTGCCAGCAGCAATCTCGACAGGGATGAAAAACTGTTTTTT.

This chain joins TRBV14 and TRBJ2-5; D unresolved. Germline assignment: CDR1 SGHDN and CDR2 FVKESK. The V and J ends lost 0 bases and 4 bases respectively, with 12 bases between them. CDR3 length equals 15 residues. The CDR3: CASSQEVGGAETQYF. The CDR3, as DNA: TGTGCCAGCAGCCAAGAAGTGGGTGGAGCAGAGACCCAGTACTTC.

This clonotype has more than one count but fewer than ten. The gene calls are TRBV19 and TRBJ1-5; TRBD1 agrees at 8 bases. The germline V gene has CDR1 LNHDA and CDR2 SQIVND (reference sequence). CDR3 length equals 15 residues. Trimming took 4 bases from V and 4 from J; bases not matched to a gene: 6. CDR3 coding DNA: TGTGCCAGTAGTAGAGGACAGGGAGGAAATCAGCCCCAGCATTTT. This gives the protein CASSRGQGGNQPQHF.

This clonotype turned up a few times. This chain connects TRBV5-1 to TRBJ2-7; 12 positions match TRBD1. Losses at the gene ends were 0 bases for V and 7 bases for J; bases not matched to a gene: 11. CDR3 size: 17 residues. The germline V gene encodes CDR1 SGHRS and CDR2 YFSETQ. CDR3 in amino acids: CASSLDPGRDRGREQYV. CDR3 nucleotides: TGCGCCAGCAGCTTGGACCCGGGCCGGGACAGGGGGCGTGAGCAGTACGTC.

The rearrangement joins TRBV7-2 to TRBJ1-6, with D uncertain. Trimming shortened V by 5 bases and J by 0 bases, and 5 bases separated the two germline ends. Per the germline V gene, CDR1 is SGHTA and CDR2 is FQGNSA. This CDR3 has 14 amino acids. CDR3 protein: CASSPSSYNSPLHF. Written as DNA, the CDR3 is TGTGCCAGCAGCCCCAGCTCCTATAATTCACCCCTCCACTTT.

The J gene is TRBJ2-3, the V gene TRBV7-9, with a possible D match to TRBD1 (5 bases). Between the trimmed V and J ends, which lost 5 bases and 0 bases, there was a span of 15 bases. The CDR3 totals 16 residues. The germline V gene encodes CDR1 SEHNR and CDR2 FQNEAQ (reference sequence). Written as DNA, the CDR3 is TGTGCCAGCAGCCACGGGTTAGGGGCTAGCACAGATACGCAGTATTTT. Translation gives CASSHGLGASTDTQYF.

The chain carries TRBV7-9 and TRBJ2-5; 9 bases match TRBD1. This CDR3 region has 15 residues. With 5 bases clipped from V and 4 bases from J, the junction kept 8 bases outside the gene matches. Germline V gives CDR1 SEHNR, CDR2 FQNEAQ (reference sequence). CDR3 sequence (DNA): TGTGCCAGCAGCGATGAACAGGGGGCTGGAGAGACCCAGTACTTC. Protein sequence: CASSDEQGAGETQYF. Full variable domain (missing parts from reference TRBV7-9 and TRBJ2-5): DTGVSQNPRHKITKRGQNVTFRCDPISEHNRLYWYRQTLGQGPEFLTYFQNEAQLEKSRLLSDRFSAERPKGSFSTLEIQRTEQGDSAMYLCASSDEQGAGETQYFGPGTRLLVL.

The V and J genes are TRBV7-9 and TRBJ1-6; 7 nucleotides agree with TRBD1. J was trimmed by 8 bases and V by 5 bases; bases with no gene match: 6. Looked up from germline, CDR1 is SEHNR and CDR2 is FQNEAQ (reference sequence). CDR3 length: 14 residues. DNA for the CDR3: TGTGCCAGCAGCCCTACGGGGACAGATTCACCCCTCCACTTT. Its translation: CASSPTGTDSPLHF. Combining the CDR3 with reference TRBV7-9 and TRBJ1-6 gives the whole variable domain DTGVSQNPRHKITKRGQNVTFRCDPISEHNRLYWYRQTLGQGPEFLTYFQNEAQLEKSRLLSDRFSAERPKGSFSTLEIQRTEQGDSAMYLCASSPTGTDSPLHFGNGTRLTVT.

This clonotype appeared once. This rearrangement joins TRBV29-1 to TRBJ2-7; 10 nucleotides align to TRBD1. CDR1 SQVTM and CDR2 ANQGSEA come from the germline V gene. The CDR3 covers 14 residues. V was clipped by 6 bases and J by 3 bases; unmatched bases: 8. In DNA, the CDR3 is TGCAGCGTCTCACCGGGACAGGGGTTCTACGAGCAGTACTTC. This translates into CSVSPGQGFYEQYF.

This clonotype was seen only a few times. The chain couples TRBV4-2 to TRBJ2-5, with D maybe TRBD2 (7 bases). CDR1 is LGHNA and CDR2 is YNFKEQ in the germline V gene. The V and J ends lost 4 bases and 4 bases respectively, with 22 bases between them. The CDR3 length is 17 residues. The CDR3 here is CASSPAGEGVVGETQYF. The CDR3, as DNA: TGTGCCAGCAGCCCCGCGGGAGAGGGGGTGGTTGGAGAGACCCAGTACTTC.

The chain combines TRBV5-6 with TRBJ2-5, with D maybe TRBD1 (5 bases). This CDR3 is built from 13 residues. The germline V and J ends were trimmed by 4 bases and 4 bases, with 11 bases remaining between them. Germline CDR1 reads SGHDT; CDR2 reads YYEEEE. CDR3 DNA sequence: TGTGCCAGCAGCGACGACAGCCTAGAGACCCAGTACTTC. Protein product: CASSDDSLETQYF. Filled out from reference TRBV5-6 and TRBJ2-5, the complete variable domain reads DAGVTQSPTHLIKTRGQQVTLRCSPKSGHDTVSWYQQALGQGPQFIFQYYEEEERQRGNFPDRFSGHQFPNYSSELNVNALLLGDSALYLCASSDDSLETQYFGPGTRLLVL.

Only a few counts were recorded for this clonotype. The CDR3 is CAVGPREQFF. The CDR3 DNA reads TGTGCCGTAGGACCGCGGGAGCAGTTCTTC. The V gene is TRBV6-5, the J gene TRBJ2-1; D gene ambiguous. The CDR3 totals 10 residues. V lost 11 bases to trimming and J lost 10 bases, with 12 bases between them. The V gene's germline CDR1 is MNHEY and CDR2 SVGAGI.

The rearrangement uses TRBV7-8 and TRBJ1-2; D call uncertain. V was trimmed by 1 base and J by 0 bases, leaving 9 bases between them. Germline CDR1 and CDR2: SGHVS and FQNEAQ. The CDR3 spans 15 residues. The CDR3 DNA sequence: TGTGCCAGCAGCTTAGTTTTTGGGTCTAACTATGGCTACACCTTC. Residues: CASSLVFGSNYGYTF.

This clonotype was detected ten times or more. This rearrangement joins TRBV7-3 to TRBJ2-1; possibly TRBD2 for D (6 bases). Germline V gives CDR1 SGHTA, CDR2 FQGTGA. The CDR3 sequence is 13 residues long. The V and J ends lost 0 bases and 6 bases respectively, with 6 bases between them. This CDR3 is CASSLTGGNEQFF. The DNA for the CDR3 is TGTGCCAGCAGCTTAACGGGGGGCAATGAGCAGTTCTTC.

There are a few counts of this clonotype. J is TRBJ1-2 and V is TRBV11-2; TRBD1 is a possible D gene (6 bases). CDR3 size: 13 residues. Deletions cut 4 bases from V and 3 bases from J, with 9 bases between. Germline CDR1 reads SGHAT; CDR2 reads FQNNGV. DNA for the CDR3: TGTGCCAGCAGCTCCAGGGGTGACTATGGCTACACCTTC. This gives the protein CASSSRGDYGYTF.

There are a few counts of this clonotype. This chain connects TRBV5-5 to TRBJ2-2; no definite D call. The CDR3 totals 15 residues. V lost 1 base to trimming and J lost 4 bases, with 11 bases between them. Per the germline V gene, CDR1 is SGHKS and CDR2 is YYEKEE (reference sequence). The CDR3 region is CASSLILYSTGELFF. The CDR3 coding sequence is TGTGCCAGCAGCTTGATCCTATATAGCACCGGGGAGCTGTTTTTT.

The J gene is TRBJ2-3, the V gene TRBV21-1; the listed D gene, TRBD2, was not tested against the DNA. TRBV21-1 is shown as a pseudogene. The CDR3 is made up of 16 amino acids. The CDR3: CASSAQRGGETDTQYF. Here the CDR3 DNA reads TGTGCCAGCAGCGCGCAGCGGGGGGGCGAGACAGATACGCAGTATTTT.

The V call is TRBV3-1, the J call TRBJ2-5, with D perhaps TRBD1 (6 bases). Trimming took off 5 bases at V and 2 bases at J, with 6 bases between the two ends. CDR1 and CDR2 (germline): LGHDT, YNNKEL (reference sequence). The CDR3 runs 12 residues. The CDR3 DNA follows: TGTGCCAGCAGCGGACAGCAAGAGACCCAGTACTTC. Its protein product is CASSGQQETQYF.